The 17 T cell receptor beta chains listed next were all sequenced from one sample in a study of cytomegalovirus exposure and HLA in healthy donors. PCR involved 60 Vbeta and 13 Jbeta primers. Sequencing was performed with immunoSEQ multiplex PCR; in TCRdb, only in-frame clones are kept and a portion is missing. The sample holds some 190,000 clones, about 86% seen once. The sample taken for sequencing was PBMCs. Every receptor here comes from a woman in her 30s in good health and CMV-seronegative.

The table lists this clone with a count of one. CDR3 loop: CASSPRGRSTDTQYF. CDR3 nucleotides: TGCGCCAGCAGCCCGCGGGGGCGCAGCACAGATACGCAGTATTTT. V and J are TRBV5-1 and TRBJ2-3; D may be TRBD2 (7 bases). Deletions cut 4 bases from V and 0 bases from J, with 12 bases between. Germline CDR1 and CDR2: SGHRS and YFSETQ. There are 15 residues in the CDR3.

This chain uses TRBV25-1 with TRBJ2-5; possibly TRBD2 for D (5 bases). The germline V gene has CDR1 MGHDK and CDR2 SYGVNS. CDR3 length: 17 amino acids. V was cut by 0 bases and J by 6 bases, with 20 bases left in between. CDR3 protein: CASSEYRLAGRLKTQYF. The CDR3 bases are TGTGCCAGCAGTGAATACCGGCTAGCCGGTCGTCTGAAGACCCAGTACTTC.

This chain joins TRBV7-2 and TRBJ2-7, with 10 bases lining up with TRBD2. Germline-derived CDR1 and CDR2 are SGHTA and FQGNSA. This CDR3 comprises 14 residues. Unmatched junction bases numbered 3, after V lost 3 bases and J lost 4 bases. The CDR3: CASSFGLAEYEQYF. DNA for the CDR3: TGTGCCAGCAGCTTCGGACTAGCGGAGTACGAGCAGTACTTC.

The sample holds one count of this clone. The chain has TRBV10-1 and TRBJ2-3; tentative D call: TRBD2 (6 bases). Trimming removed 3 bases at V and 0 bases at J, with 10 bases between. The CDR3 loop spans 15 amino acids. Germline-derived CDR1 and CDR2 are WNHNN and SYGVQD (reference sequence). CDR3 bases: TGCGCCAGCAGTGAAGTAGCGGCTAGCACAGATACGCAGTATTTT. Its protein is CASSEVAASTDTQYF.

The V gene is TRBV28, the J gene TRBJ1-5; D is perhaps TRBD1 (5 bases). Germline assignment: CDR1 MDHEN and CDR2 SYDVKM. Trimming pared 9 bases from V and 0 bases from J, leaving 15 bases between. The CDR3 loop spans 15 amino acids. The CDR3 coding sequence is TGTGCCAGTTGGGGGGACGCCTATAGCAATCAGCCCCAGCATTTT. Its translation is CASWGDAYSNQPQHF.

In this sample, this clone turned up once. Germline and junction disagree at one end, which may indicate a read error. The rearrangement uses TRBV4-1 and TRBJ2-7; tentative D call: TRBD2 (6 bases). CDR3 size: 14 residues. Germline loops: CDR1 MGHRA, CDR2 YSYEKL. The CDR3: CASSQSAGRDPIRF. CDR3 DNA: TGCGCCAGCAGCCAGAGCGCGGGGCGGGACCCTATTAGGTTC.

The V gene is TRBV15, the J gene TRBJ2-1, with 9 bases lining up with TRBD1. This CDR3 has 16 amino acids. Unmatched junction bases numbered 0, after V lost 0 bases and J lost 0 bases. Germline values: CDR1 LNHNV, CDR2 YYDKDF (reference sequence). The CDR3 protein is CATSRETGGSYNEQFF. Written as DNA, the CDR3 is TGTGCCACCAGCAGAGAGACAGGGGGCTCCTACAATGAGCAGTTCTTC.

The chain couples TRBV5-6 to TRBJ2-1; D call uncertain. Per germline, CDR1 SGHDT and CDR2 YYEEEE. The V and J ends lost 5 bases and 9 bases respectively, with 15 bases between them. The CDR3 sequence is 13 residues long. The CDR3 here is CASSRARGGEQFF. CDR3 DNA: TGTGCCAGCAGTCGAGCCCGAGGCGGTGAGCAGTTCTTC.

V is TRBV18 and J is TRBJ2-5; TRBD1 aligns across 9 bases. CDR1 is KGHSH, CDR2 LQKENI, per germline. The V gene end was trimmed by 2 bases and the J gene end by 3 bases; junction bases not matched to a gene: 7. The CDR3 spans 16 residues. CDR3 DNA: TGTGCCAGCTCACCAAGGACAGGGGAATTAGAAGAGACCCAGTACTTC. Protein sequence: CASSPRTGELEETQYF. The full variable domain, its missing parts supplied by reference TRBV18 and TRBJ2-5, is NAGVMQNPRHLVRRRGQEARLRCSPMKGHSHVYWYRQLPEEGLKFMVYLQKENIIDESGMPKERFSAEFPKEGPSILRIQQVVRGDSAAYFCASSPRTGELEETQYFGPGTRLLVL.

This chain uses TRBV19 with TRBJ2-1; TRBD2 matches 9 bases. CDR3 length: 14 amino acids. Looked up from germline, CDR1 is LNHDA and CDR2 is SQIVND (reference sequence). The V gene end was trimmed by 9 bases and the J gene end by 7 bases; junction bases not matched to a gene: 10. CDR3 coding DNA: TGTGCCAGCCGCAACCTAGGACTAGCGAATGAGCAGTTCTTC. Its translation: CASRNLGLANEQFF.

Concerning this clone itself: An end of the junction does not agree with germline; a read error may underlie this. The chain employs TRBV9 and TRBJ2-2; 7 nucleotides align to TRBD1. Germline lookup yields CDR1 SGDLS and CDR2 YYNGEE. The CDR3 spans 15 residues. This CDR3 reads CASSPTTGNPGELFF. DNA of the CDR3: TGTGCCAGCAGCCCCACGACAGGGAACCCCGGGGAGCTGTTTTTT.

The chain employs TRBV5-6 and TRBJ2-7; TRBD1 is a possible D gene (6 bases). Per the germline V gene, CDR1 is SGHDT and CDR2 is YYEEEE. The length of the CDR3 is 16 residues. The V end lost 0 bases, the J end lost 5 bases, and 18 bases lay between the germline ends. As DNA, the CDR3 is TGTGCCAGCAGCTTGGCCTTGGGGGCCTCCGGAAACGAGCAGTACTTC. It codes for CASSLALGASGNEQYF.

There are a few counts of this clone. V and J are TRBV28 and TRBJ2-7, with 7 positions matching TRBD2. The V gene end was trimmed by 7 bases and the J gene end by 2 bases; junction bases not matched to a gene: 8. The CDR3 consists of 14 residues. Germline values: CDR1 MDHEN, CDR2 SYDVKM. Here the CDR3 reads CASTISGNAYEQYF. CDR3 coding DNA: TGTGCCAGCACCATCAGCGGGAATGCCTACGAGCAGTACTTC.

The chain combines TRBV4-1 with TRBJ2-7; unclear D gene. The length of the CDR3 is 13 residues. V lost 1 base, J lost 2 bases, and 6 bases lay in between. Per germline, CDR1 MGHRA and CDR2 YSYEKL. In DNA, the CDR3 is TGCGCCAGCAGCCAAGCACAAGCCTACGAGCAGTACTTC. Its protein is CASSQAQAYEQYF.

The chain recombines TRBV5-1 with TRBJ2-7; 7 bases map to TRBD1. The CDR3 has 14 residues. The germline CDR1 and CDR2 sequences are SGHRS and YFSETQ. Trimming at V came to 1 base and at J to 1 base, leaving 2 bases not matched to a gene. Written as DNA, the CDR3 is TGCGCCAGCAGCTTGACAGGGGAGTCCTACGAGCAGTACTTC. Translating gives CASSLTGESYEQYF.

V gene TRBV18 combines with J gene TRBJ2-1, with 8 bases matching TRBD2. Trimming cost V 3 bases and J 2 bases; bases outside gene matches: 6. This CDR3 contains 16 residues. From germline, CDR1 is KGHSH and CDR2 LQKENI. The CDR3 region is CASSPLRAGAYNEQFF. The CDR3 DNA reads TGTGCCAGCTCACCCCTAAGAGCGGGGGCCTACAATGAGCAGTTCTTC.

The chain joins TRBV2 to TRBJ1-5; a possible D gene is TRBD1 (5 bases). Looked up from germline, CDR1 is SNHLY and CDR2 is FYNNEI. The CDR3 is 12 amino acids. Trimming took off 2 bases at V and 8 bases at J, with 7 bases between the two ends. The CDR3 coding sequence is TGTGCCAGCAGTGAATGGGGGGAGCCCCAGCATTTT. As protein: CASSEWGEPQHF.